The entry that follows covers one T cell receptor beta chain sequence. The sample comes from a study of blood T cell repertoires in COVID-19. TCRdb's table, derived via immunoSEQ multiplex PCR, lists solely in-frame clones and lacks some. Of nearly 250,000 clones detected, about 84% appear once; the ten largest clones hold over 5.5%. Sequenced sample: peripheral blood. This TCR was sampled from a woman over 75 with COVID-19, enrolled during active disease.

The CDR3 loop is CSGVGTDLNTQYF. DNA of the CDR3: TGCAGCGGTGTAGGGACAGATCTAAATACGCAGTATTTT. The rearrangement links TRBV29-1 to TRBJ2-3, with TRBD1 matching over 7 bases. V lost 7 bases, J lost 7 bases, and 11 bases stayed unmatched. Germline values: CDR1 SQVTM, CDR2 ANQGSEA. The CDR3 has 13 residues.